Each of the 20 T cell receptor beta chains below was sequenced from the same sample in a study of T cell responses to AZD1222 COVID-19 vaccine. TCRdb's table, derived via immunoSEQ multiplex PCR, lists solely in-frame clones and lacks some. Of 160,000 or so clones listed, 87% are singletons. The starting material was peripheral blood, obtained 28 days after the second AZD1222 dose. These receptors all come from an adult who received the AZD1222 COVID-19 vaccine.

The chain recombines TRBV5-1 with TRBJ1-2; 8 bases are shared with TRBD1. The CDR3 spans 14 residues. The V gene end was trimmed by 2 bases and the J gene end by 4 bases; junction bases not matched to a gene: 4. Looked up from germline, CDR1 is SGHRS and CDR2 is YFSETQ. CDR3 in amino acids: CASSLPGGGYGYTF. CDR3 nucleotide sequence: TGCGCCAGCAGCTTACCAGGGGGCGGCTATGGCTACACCTTC.

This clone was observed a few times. CDR3 sequence reads: CASGQGQNTEAFF. The CDR3 DNA sequence: TGTGCCAGCGGTCAGGGCCAGAACACTGAAGCTTTCTTT. V gene TRBV14 combines with J gene TRBJ1-1, with D possibly TRBD1 on 5 matching bases. Germline-derived CDR1 and CDR2 are SGHDN and FVKESK. The CDR3 contains 13 residues. V dropped 8 bases and J dropped 1 base, with 11 bases sitting between them.

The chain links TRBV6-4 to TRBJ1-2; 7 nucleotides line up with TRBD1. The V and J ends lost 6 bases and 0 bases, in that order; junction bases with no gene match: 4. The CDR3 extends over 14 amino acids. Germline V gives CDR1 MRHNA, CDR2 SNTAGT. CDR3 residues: CASSPGTANYGYTF. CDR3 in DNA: TGTGCCAGCAGCCCGGGGACAGCTAACTATGGCTACACCTTC.

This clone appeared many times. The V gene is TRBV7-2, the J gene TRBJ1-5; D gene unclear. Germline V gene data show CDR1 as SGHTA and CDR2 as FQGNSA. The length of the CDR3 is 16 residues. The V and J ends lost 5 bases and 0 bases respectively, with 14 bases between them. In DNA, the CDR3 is TGTGCCAGCAGCCCCCGAATAAGTGGTAGCAATCAGCCCCAGCATTTT. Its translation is CASSPRISGSNQPQHF.

This CDR3 is CASSPLAGVWEQYF. As DNA, the CDR3 is TGTGCCAGCTCACCACTAGCGGGAGTGTGGGAGCAGTACTTC. The rearrangement joins TRBV18 to TRBJ2-7, with TRBD2 matching 9 bases. With V trimmed by 1 base and J by 7 bases, 5 bases remained unmatched. CDR1 and CDR2 from the germline V gene are KGHSH and LQKENI. The CDR3 has 14 amino acids.

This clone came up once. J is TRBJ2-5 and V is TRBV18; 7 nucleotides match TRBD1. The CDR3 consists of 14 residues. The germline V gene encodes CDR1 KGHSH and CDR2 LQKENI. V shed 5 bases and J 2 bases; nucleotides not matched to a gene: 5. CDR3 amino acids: CASSRRQGQETQYF. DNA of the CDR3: TGTGCCAGCTCAAGACGACAGGGTCAAGAGACCCAGTACTTC.

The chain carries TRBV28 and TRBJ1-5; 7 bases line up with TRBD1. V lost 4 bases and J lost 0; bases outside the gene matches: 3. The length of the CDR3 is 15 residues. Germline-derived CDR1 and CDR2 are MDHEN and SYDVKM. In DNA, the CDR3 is TGTGCCAGCAGTTACAGGGGTCCTAGCAATCAGCCCCAGCATTTT. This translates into CASSYRGPSNQPQHF.

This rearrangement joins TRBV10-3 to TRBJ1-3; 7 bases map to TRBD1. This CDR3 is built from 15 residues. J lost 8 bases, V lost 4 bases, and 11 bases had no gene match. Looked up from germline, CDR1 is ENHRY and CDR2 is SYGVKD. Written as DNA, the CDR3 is TGTGCCATCAGTGGTCTAGGGGGCGCGGGAGACACCATATATTTT. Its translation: CAISGLGGAGDTIYF.

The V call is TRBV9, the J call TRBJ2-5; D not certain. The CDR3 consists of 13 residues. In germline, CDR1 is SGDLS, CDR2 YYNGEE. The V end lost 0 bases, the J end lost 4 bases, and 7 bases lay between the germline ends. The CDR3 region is CASSVGPAETQYF. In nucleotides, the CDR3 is TGTGCCAGCAGCGTAGGTCCTGCAGAGACCCAGTACTTC.

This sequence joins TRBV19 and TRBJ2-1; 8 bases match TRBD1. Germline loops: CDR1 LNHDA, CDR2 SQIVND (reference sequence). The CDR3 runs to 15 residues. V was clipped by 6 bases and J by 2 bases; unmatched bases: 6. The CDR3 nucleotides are TGTGCCAGTAGATTGGACAGGGCTGCCTACAATGAGCAGTTCTTC. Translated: CASRLDRAAYNEQFF.

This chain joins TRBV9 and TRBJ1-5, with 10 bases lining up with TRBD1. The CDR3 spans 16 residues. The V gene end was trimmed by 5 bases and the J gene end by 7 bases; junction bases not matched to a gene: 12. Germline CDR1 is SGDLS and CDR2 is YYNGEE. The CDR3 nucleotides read TGTGCCAGCAGTGAAATGACAGGGGGCCCAGGGCAGCCCCAGCATTTT. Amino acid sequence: CASSEMTGGPGQPQHF.

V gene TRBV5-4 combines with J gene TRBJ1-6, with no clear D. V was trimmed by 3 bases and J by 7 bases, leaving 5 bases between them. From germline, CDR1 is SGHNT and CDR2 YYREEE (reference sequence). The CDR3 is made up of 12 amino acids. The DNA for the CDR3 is TGTGCCAGCAGCTCTCCAAATTCACCCCTCCACTTT. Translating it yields CASSSPNSPLHF.

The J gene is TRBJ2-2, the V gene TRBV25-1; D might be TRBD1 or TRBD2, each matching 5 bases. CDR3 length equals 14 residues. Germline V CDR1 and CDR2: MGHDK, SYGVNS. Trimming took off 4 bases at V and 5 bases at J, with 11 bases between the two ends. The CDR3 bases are TGTGCCAGCAGTGTATCTGGGGGAACCGGGGAGCTGTTTTTT. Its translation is CASSVSGGTGELFF.

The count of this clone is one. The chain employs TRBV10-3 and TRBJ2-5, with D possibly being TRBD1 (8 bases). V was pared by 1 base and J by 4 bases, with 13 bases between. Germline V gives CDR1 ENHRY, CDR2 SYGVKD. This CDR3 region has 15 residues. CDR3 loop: CAISEYTGGAETQYF. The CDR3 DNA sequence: TGTGCCATCAGTGAGTACACAGGGGGGGCAGAGACCCAGTACTTC.

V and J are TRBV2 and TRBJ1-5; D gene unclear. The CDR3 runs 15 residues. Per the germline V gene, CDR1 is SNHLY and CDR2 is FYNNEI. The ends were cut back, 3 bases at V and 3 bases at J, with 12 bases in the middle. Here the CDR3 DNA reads TGTGCCAGCAGTGAGAGCAGGCGGGCCAATCAGCCCCAGCATTTT. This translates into CASSESRRANQPQHF.

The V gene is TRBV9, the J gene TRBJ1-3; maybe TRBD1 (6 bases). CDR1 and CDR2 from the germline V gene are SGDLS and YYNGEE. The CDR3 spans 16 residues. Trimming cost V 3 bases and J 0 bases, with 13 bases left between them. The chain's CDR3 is CASSASGASSGNTIYF. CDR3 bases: TGTGCCAGCAGCGCCTCAGGGGCGAGCTCTGGAAACACCATATATTTT.

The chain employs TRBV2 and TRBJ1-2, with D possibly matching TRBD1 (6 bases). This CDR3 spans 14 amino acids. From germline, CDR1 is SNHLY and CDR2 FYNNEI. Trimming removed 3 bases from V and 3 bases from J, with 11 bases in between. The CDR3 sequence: CASSEGAIHYGYTF. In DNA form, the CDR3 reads TGTGCCAGCAGTGAGGGGGCAATCCACTATGGCTACACCTTC.

CDR3 sequence (DNA): TGTGCCAGCAGCTTGGACCGACTAGCGGCCTTAGCCAAAAACATTCAGTACTTC. Its translation: CASSLDRLAALAKNIQYF. The V and J genes are TRBV5-6 and TRBJ2-4, with TRBD2 matching 9 bases. After removal of 0 bases from V and 0 bases from J, the junction contained 7 bases not matched to a gene. CDR3 length: 18 residues. Germline V gene lookup returns CDR1 SGHDT and CDR2 YYEEEE.

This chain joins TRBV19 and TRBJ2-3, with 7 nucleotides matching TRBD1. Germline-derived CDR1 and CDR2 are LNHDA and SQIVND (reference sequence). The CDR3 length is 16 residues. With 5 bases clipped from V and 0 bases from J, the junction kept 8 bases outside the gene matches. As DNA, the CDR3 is TGTGCCAGTAGTGGCCCCGGGACAGATAGCACAGATACGCAGTATTTT. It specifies CASSGPGTDSTDTQYF. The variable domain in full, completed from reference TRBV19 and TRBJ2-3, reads DGGITQSPKYLFRKEGQNVTLSCEQNLNHDAMYWYRQDPGQGLRLIYYSQIVNDFQKGDIAEGYSVSREKKESFPLTVTSAQKNPTAFYLCASSGPGTDSTDTQYFGPGTRLTVL.

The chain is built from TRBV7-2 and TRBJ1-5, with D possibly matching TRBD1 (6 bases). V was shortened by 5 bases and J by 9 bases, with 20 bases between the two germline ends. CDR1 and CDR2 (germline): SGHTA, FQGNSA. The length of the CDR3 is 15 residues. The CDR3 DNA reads TGTGCCAGCAGCGGATGGGGGGGCGGGGGCTCGCCCCAGCATTTT. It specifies CASSGWGGGGSPQHF.